The 20 T cell receptor beta chains presented below share a single source sample, sequenced in a study of blood T cell repertoires in COVID-19. Profiled with immunoSEQ multiplex PCR; TCRdb holds only in-frame clones, not every one. The table lists around 200,000 clones, around 90% of them singletons. Sample: PBMCs or T cells enriched from blood (not recorded which). The receptors originated from a man aged 25-45 years who had recovered from COVID-19.

The J gene is TRBJ1-2, the V gene TRBV11-2; D not resolved. Deletions cut 1 base from V and 2 bases from J, with 11 bases between. This CDR3 has 15 amino acids. CDR1 is SGHAT and CDR2 is FQNNGV in the germline V gene. Here the CDR3 reads CASSLVPGSNYGYTF. CDR3 DNA: TGTGCCAGCAGCTTAGTTCCCGGGAGCAACTATGGCTACACCTTC.

The rearrangement joins TRBV7-8 to TRBJ2-1; TRBD2 agrees at 9 bases. The CDR3 is 16 amino acids. J was trimmed by 9 bases and V by 5 bases; bases with no gene match: 14. Germline assignment: CDR1 SGHVS and CDR2 FQNEAQ. The CDR3 DNA reads as TGTGCCAGCAGCCTGCTGTACGGGCGGGAGGGTGGTGAGCAGTTCTTC. Its protein is CASSLLYGREGGEQFF. Looking up the rest from reference TRBV7-8 and TRBJ2-1 gives the full variable domain: GAGVSQSPRYKVAKRGQDVALRCDPISGHVSLFWYQQALGQGPEFLTYFQNEAQLDKSGLPSDRFFAERPEGSVSTLKIQRTQQEDSAVYLCASSLLYGREGGEQFFGPGTRLTVL.

The rearrangement uses TRBV4-2 and TRBJ2-5, with 16 nucleotides matching TRBD2. This CDR3 comprises 20 residues. The germline gives CDR1 LGHNA, CDR2 YNFKEQ. The junction had 14 bases not matched to a gene; V was cut back by 2 bases and J by 5 bases. This CDR3 is CASSQLDPGTSGGARETQYF. Written as DNA, the CDR3 is TGTGCCAGCAGCCAACTAGATCCCGGGACTAGCGGGGGGGCAAGGGAGACCCAGTACTTC.

CDR3 in amino acids: CASSQGGHEQFF. The CDR3 region has the DNA TGTGCCAGCAGCCAGGGAGGGCATGAGCAGTTCTTC. This chain joins TRBV28 and TRBJ2-1; 7 bases fit TRBD2. Germline CDR1 reads MDHEN; CDR2 reads SYDVKM. The CDR3 loop spans 12 amino acids. V dropped 6 bases and J dropped 8; count of bases not matched to a gene: 4.

The sample holds one count of this clone. The J gene is TRBJ2-5, the V gene TRBV14, with 7 nucleotides matching TRBD1. The germline V gene encodes CDR1 SGHDN and CDR2 FVKESK. This CDR3 comprises 17 residues. V trimming: 2 bases; J trimming: 1 base; junction bases outside the gene matches: 10. In DNA, the CDR3 is TGTGCCAGCAGCCAACTCAGCAACAGGGGCATCCAAGAGACCCAGTACTTC. Protein product: CASSQLSNRGIQETQYF.

The chain employs TRBV3-1 (or the pseudogene TRBV3-2) and TRBJ2-7, with 9 positions matching TRBD1. There are 15 residues in the CDR3. V was clipped by 4 bases and J by 4 bases; unmatched bases: 8. The germline gives CDR1 LGHDT, CDR2 YNNKEL (reference sequence). CDR3 protein: CASSLGTGFMYEQYF. CDR3 bases: TGTGCCAGCAGCCTCGGGACAGGGTTTATGTACGAGCAGTACTTC.

This sequence joins TRBV7-9 and TRBJ2-1; D is possibly TRBD2 (6 bases). This CDR3 is 14 amino acids long. Germline CDR1 reads SEHNR; CDR2 reads FQNEAQ (reference sequence). V was clipped by 3 bases and J by 8 bases, with 14 bases between them. CDR3 residues: CASSLEGGWDEQFF. The CDR3 coding sequence is TGTGCCAGCAGCTTGGAGGGAGGATGGGATGAGCAGTTCTTC. Supplemented by reference TRBV7-9 and TRBJ2-1, the full variable domain reads DTGVSQNPRHKITKRGQNVTFRCDPISEHNRLYWYRQTLGQGPEFLTYFQNEAQLEKSRLLSDRFSAERPKGSFSTLEIQRTEQGDSAMYLCASSLEGGWDEQFFGPGTRLTVL.

V is TRBV9 and J is TRBJ2-7; TRBD1 agrees at 10 bases. The V gene end was trimmed by 3 bases and the J gene end by 6 bases; junction bases not matched to a gene: 6. Germline V lookup: CDR1 SGDLS, CDR2 YYNGEE. The CDR3 contains 14 residues. This CDR3 reads CASSAGTGVAEQYF. The CDR3 nucleotides read TGTGCCAGCAGCGCCGGGACAGGGGTTGCCGAGCAGTACTTC. The entire variable domain, with the rest obtained from reference TRBV9 and TRBJ2-7, is as follows: DSGVTQTPKHLITATGQRVTLRCSPRSGDLSVYWYQQSLDQGLQFLIQYYNGEERAKGNILERFSAQQFPDLHSELNLSSLELGDSALYFCASSAGTGVAEQYFGPGTRLTVT.

As regards this clone: Other DNA sequences in this specimen translate into the identical CDR3. The V gene is TRBV27, the J gene TRBJ2-7; D possibly corresponds to TRBD1 (5 bases). V was pared by 0 bases and J by 6 bases, with 9 bases between. Looked up from germline, CDR1 is MNHEY and CDR2 is SMNVEV (reference sequence). This CDR3 is 13 amino acids long. This chain's CDR3 is CASSLSQGSEQYF. Here the CDR3 DNA reads TGTGCCAGCAGTTTATCGCAGGGCTCCGAGCAGTACTTC.

There are a few counts of this clone. The chain uses TRBV7-9 and TRBJ1-5, with a tentative D call TRBD1 (5 bases). CDR1 is SEHNR and CDR2 is FQNEAQ in the germline V gene (reference sequence). Trimming removed 6 bases at V and 6 bases at J, with 18 bases between. The CDR3 covers 15 residues. For the CDR3, the DNA is TGTGCCAGCAGTTTAAACGGGGGGTCGGGTCAGCCCCAGCATTTT. As protein: CASSLNGGSGQPQHF.

About this clone itself: Other nucleotide sequences from this sample produce the same CDR3. This rearrangement joins TRBV10-1 to TRBJ2-3, with a weak D call TRBD2 (5 bases). Germline V gene lookup returns CDR1 WNHNN and CDR2 SYGVQD (reference sequence). V was shortened by 3 bases and J by 0 bases, with 10 bases between the two germline ends. This CDR3 spans 15 amino acids. The CDR3 here is CASSDARTSTDTQYF. The CDR3 coding sequence is TGCGCCAGCAGTGACGCCCGGACTAGCACAGATACGCAGTATTTT.

The chain carries TRBV30 and TRBJ1-1; maybe TRBD1 (5 bases). Germline CDR1 is GTSNPN and CDR2 is SVGIG (reference sequence). There are 11 residues in the CDR3. V was clipped by 4 bases and J by 5 bases, with 8 bases between them. CDR3 protein: CAWTRGTEAFF. CDR3 nucleotide sequence: TGTGCCTGGACCCGGGGGACTGAAGCTTTCTTT.

The chain couples TRBV6-5 to TRBJ1-5; 9 bases match TRBD1. Trimming cost V 5 bases and J 2 bases; bases outside gene matches: 4. The germline V gene has CDR1 MNHEY and CDR2 SVGAGI. The CDR3 has 15 residues. CDR3 protein: CASSPRTGGNQPQHF. DNA for the CDR3: TGTGCCAGCAGTCCCAGGACAGGGGGCAATCAGCCCCAGCATTTT.

V is TRBV27 and J is TRBJ1-3; TRBD1 agrees at 8 bases. In germline, CDR1 is MNHEY, CDR2 SMNVEV (reference sequence). The CDR3 extends over 14 amino acids. With 8 bases clipped from V and 8 bases from J, the junction kept 11 bases outside the gene matches. CDR3 DNA sequence: TGTGCCAGCGGCGGCGACAGGGGAATTTACACCATATATTTT. This encodes CASGGDRGIYTIYF.

The chain is built from TRBV29-1 and TRBJ1-1; D unresolved. Deletions cut 6 bases from V and 0 bases from J, with 11 bases between. The CDR3 loop spans 13 amino acids. Germline V gene lookup returns CDR1 SQVTM and CDR2 ANQGSEA. CDR3 sequence reads: CSVPGIMNTEAFF. The CDR3 bases are TGCAGCGTCCCAGGCATTATGAACACTGAAGCTTTCTTT.

CDR3 sequence: CASRFDRVQPQHF. In nucleotides, the CDR3 is TGTGCCAGCAGATTCGACAGGGTTCAGCCCCAGCATTTT. The genes are TRBV2 and TRBJ1-5, with 7 positions matching TRBD1. V dropped 6 bases and J dropped 6; count of bases not matched to a gene: 5. The CDR3 extends over 13 amino acids. The germline V gene has CDR1 SNHLY and CDR2 FYNNEI.

The chain is built from TRBV25-1 and TRBJ2-3; 8 bases are a match to TRBD1. The CDR3 length is 15 residues. Germline CDR1 MGHDK, CDR2 SYGVNS. V shed 8 bases, J shed 3 bases, and the junction held 10 bases outside the gene matches. DNA for the CDR3: TGTGCCAGCGTAACCGGGACAGGAGTAACAGATACGCAGTATTTT. Translating it yields CASVTGTGVTDTQYF.

The CDR3 spells CASSSRGPGLAINEQFF. CDR3 in DNA: TGTGCCAGCAGCTCCCGTGGGCCGGGACTAGCTATAAATGAGCAGTTCTTC. The V gene is TRBV9, the J gene TRBJ2-1, with 9 positions matching TRBD2. V gave up 4 bases and J gave up 7 bases; unmatched junction bases: 15. Germline loops: CDR1 SGDLS, CDR2 YYNGEE. CDR3 length: 17 residues.

This clone was observed once. This rearrangement joins TRBV19 to TRBJ1-5; D gene uncertain. In germline, CDR1 is LNHDA, CDR2 SQIVND (reference sequence). The V and J ends lost 1 base and 10 bases respectively, with 11 bases between them. The CDR3 has 13 amino acids. The CDR3 DNA reads TGTGCCAGTAGTATAGGGGAGGGAAAACCCCAGCATTTT. It translates to CASSIGEGKPQHF.

This chain links TRBV24-1 with TRBJ2-3; the match to TRBD1 covers 10 bases. Trimming took 7 bases from V and 1 from J; bases not matched to a gene: 4. Germline V gene sequence: CDR1 KGHDR, CDR2 SFDVKD. This CDR3 has 15 amino acids. In DNA form, the CDR3 reads TGTGCCACCAGAGCCGGGACAGGGGGCACAGATACGCAGTATTTT. Translating it yields CATRAGTGGTDTQYF.